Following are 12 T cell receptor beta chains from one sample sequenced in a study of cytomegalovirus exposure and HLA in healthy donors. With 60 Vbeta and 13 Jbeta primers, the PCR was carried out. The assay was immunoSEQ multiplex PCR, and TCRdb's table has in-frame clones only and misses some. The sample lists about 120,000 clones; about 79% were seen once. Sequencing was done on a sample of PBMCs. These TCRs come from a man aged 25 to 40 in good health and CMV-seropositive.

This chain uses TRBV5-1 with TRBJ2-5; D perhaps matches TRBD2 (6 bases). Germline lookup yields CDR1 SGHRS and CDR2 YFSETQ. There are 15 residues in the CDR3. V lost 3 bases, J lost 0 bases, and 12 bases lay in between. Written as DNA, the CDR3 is TGCGCCAGCAGCTCGGGGGACCTGTACCAAGAGACCCAGTACTTC. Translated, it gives CASSSGDLYQETQYF. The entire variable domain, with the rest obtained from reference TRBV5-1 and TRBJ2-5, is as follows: KAGVTQTPRYLIKTRGQQVTLSCSPISGHRSVSWYQQTPGQGLQFLFEYFSETQRNKGNFPGRFSGRQFSNSRSEMNVSTLELGDSALYLCASSSGDLYQETQYFGPGTRLLVL.

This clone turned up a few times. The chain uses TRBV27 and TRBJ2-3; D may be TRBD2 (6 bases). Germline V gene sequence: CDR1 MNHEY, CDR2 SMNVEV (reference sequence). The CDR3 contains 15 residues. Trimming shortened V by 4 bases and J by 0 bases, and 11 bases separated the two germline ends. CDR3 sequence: CASSSRRGSTDTQYF. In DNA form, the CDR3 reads TGTGCCAGCAGTTCTCGGCGGGGTAGCACAGATACGCAGTATTTT.

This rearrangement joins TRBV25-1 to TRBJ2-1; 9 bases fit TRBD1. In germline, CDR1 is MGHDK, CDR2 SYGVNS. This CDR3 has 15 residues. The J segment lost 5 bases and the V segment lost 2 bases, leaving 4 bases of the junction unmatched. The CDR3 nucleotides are TGTGCCAGCAGTGAACCCCGGACAGGGGACAATGAGCAGTTCTTC. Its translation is CASSEPRTGDNEQFF.

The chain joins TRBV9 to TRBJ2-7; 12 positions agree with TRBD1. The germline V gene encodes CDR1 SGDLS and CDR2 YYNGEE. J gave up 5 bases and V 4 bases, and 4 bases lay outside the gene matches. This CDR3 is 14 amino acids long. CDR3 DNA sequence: TGTGCCAGCAGCACGGGACAGGGGGCCCACGAGCAGTACTTC. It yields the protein CASSTGQGAHEQYF.

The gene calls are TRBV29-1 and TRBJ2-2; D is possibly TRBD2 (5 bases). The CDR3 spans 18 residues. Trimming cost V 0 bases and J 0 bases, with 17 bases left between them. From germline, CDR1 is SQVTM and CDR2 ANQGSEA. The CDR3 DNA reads TGCAGCGTTGAAGAATCGAGGGTGGACGCCGCGAACACCGGGGAGCTGTTTTTT. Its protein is CSVEESRVDAANTGELFF.

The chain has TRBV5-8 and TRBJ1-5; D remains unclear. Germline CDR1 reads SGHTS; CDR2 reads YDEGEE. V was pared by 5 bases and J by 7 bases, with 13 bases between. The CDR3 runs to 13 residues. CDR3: CASRQRVRQPQHF. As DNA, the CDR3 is TGTGCCAGCAGGCAACGAGTGAGACAGCCCCAGCATTTT.

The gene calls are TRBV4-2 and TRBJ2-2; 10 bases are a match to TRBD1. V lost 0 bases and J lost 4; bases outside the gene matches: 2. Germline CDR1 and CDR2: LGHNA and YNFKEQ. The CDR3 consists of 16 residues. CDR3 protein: CASSQDRDRGTGELFF. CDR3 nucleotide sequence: TGTGCCAGCAGCCAAGATCGGGACAGGGGCACCGGGGAGCTGTTTTTT.

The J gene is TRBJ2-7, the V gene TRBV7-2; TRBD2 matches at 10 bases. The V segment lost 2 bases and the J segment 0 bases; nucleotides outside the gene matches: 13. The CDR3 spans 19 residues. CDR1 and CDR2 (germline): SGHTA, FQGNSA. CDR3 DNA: TGTGCCAGCAGCTTATCGGGACAGAGGGCTAGCGGGAGCTCCTACGAGCAGTACTTC. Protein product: CASSLSGQRASGSSYEQYF.

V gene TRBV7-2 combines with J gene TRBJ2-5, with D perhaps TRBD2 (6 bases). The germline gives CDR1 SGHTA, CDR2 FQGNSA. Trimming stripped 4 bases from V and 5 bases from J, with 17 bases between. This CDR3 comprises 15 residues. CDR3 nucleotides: TGTGCCAGCAGCTCTCGCGGTAGCGGTGGGGAGACCCAGTACTTC. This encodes CASSSRGSGGETQYF.

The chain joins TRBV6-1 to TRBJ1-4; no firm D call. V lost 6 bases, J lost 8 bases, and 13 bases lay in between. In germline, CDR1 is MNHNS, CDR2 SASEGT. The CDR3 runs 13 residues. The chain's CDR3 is CASRVALGEKLFF. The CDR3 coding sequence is TGTGCCAGCAGGGTTGCTCTCGGGGAAAAACTGTTTTTT.

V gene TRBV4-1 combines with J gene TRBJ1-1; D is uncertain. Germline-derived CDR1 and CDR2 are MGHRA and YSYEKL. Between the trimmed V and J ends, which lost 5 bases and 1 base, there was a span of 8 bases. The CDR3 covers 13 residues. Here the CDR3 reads CASSFRQNTEAFF. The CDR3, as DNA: TGCGCCAGCAGCTTTCGACAGAACACTGAAGCTTTCTTT.

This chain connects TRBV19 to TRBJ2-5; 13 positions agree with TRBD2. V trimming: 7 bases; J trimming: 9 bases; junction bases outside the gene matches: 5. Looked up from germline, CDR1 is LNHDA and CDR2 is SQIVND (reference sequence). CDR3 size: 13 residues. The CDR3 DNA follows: TGTGCCAGTACCGGGACTAGCGGGAATGCCCAGTACTTC. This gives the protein CASTGTSGNAQYF.